This T cell receptor (beta chain) derives from a study of T cell changes during pregnancy in multiple sclerosis. Sequenced by immunoSEQ multiplex PCR; TCRdb stores in-frame clones only, minus some. There are just under 80,000 clones in the sample; approximately 92% occur only once, and over 0.8% lies in the top ten. V was trimmed by 5 bases and J by 5 bases, leaving 9 bases between them. There are 11 residues in the CDR3. Germline V gene sequence: CDR1 DFQATT, CDR2 SNEGSKA (reference sequence). This material consisted of peripheral blood, taken in the first trimester of pregnancy. The sequence was obtained from a female donor with multiple sclerosis, enrolled in a pregnancy study. The chain employs TRBV20-1 and TRBJ2-5; D is possibly TRBD1 (6 bases). CDR3 loop: CSADTGETQYF. CDR3 sequence (DNA): TGCAGTGCTGACACAGGGGAGACCCAGTACTTC.